A single sample gave rise to the 20 T cell receptor beta chains below, sequenced in a study of T cell responses to AZD1222 COVID-19 vaccine. Assay used: immunoSEQ multiplex PCR; TCRdb lists only in-frame clones, some missing. The sample records tens of thousands of clones, around 87% being singletons. Material: peripheral blood, obtained 28 days after the second AZD1222 dose. Source of these receptors: an adult who received the AZD1222 COVID-19 vaccine.

The rearrangement uses TRBV11-2 and TRBJ1-4, with 11 bases fitting TRBD1. The germline V gene encodes CDR1 SGHAT and CDR2 FQNNGV. This CDR3 comprises 15 residues. Trimming at V came to 0 bases and at J to 8 bases, leaving 2 bases not matched to a gene. CDR3 sequence reads: CASSLDGTGGEKLFF. CDR3 bases: TGTGCCAGCAGCTTAGATGGGACAGGGGGAGAAAAACTGTTTTTT.

This clone was recorded a few times. The chain joins TRBV15 to TRBJ2-7; the D gene is possibly TRBD1 (6 bases). This CDR3 is built from 14 residues. In germline, CDR1 is LNHNV, CDR2 YYDKDF (reference sequence). Trimming shortened V by 0 bases and J by 5 bases, and 11 bases separated the two germline ends. This CDR3 is CATSRDRGPHEQYF. The DNA of the CDR3 is TGTGCCACCAGCAGAGACAGGGGCCCCCACGAGCAGTACTTC.

V usage is TRBV19 and J usage is TRBJ1-2; no reliable D call. CDR1 and CDR2 (germline): LNHDA, SQIVND (reference sequence). This CDR3 comprises 12 residues. V dropped 5 bases and J dropped 7 bases, with 11 bases sitting between them. The DNA of the CDR3 is TGTGCCAGTAGTGAGGTGGTTGGTGGCTACACCTTC. It is translated as CASSEVVGGYTF.

V gene TRBV10-1 combines with J gene TRBJ1-2; D is ambiguous. Germline loops: CDR1 WNHNN, CDR2 SYGVQD (reference sequence). This CDR3 has 17 amino acids. Trimming cost V 4 bases and J 5 bases, with 23 bases left between them. CDR3 amino acids: CASSGKQAALSLYGYTF. In DNA form, the CDR3 reads TGCGCCAGCAGTGGAAAGCAGGCTGCCCTCTCACTTTATGGCTACACCTTC.

The V call is TRBV3-1 (or the pseudogene TRBV3-2), the J call TRBJ1-1; weak D call: TRBD1 (5 bases). Per the germline V gene, CDR1 is LGHDT and CDR2 is YNNKEL (reference sequence). The CDR3 contains 16 residues. Trimming pared 4 bases from V and 0 bases from J, leaving 15 bases between. CDR3 in DNA: TGTGCCAGCAGCCGTCACGGGGGGGGATTGAACACTGAAGCTTTCTTT. Residues: CASSRHGGGLNTEAFF.

The chain employs TRBV6-6 and TRBJ2-3, with D perhaps TRBD1 (6 bases). CDR3 length equals 14 residues. Germline V lookup: CDR1 MNHNY, CDR2 SVGAGI (reference sequence). V was trimmed by 8 bases and J by 5 bases, leaving 17 bases between them. Here the CDR3 reads CASDARDMGDTQYF. Written as DNA, the CDR3 is TGTGCCAGCGATGCCCGGGACATGGGAGATACGCAGTATTTT.

In this sample, this clone turned up a few times. This chain joins TRBV29-1 and TRBJ2-3; D remains unclear. V lost 3 bases and J 1 base, leaving 11 bases between the germline ends. This CDR3 has 14 residues. Germline-derived CDR1 and CDR2 are SQVTM and ANQGSEA. This chain's CDR3 is CSVERGDGTDTQYF. The DNA for the CDR3 is TGCAGCGTTGAGAGAGGAGACGGCACAGATACGCAGTATTTT.

This rearrangement joins TRBV30 to TRBJ1-4; D unclear. This CDR3 has 14 amino acids. V was clipped by 5 bases and J by 0 bases, with 10 bases between them. The germline V gene has CDR1 GTSNPN and CDR2 SVGIG (reference sequence). CDR3 protein: CAWGELTTNEKLFF. The CDR3 DNA reads TGTGCCTGGGGAGAGCTGACAACTAATGAAAAACTGTTTTTT.

The rearrangement joins TRBV5-1 to TRBJ1-5; D unresolved. The CDR3 totals 16 residues. V was cut by 0 bases and J by 2 bases, with 12 bases left in between. Germline V lookup: CDR1 SGHRS, CDR2 YFSETQ. Here the CDR3 reads CASSLGALERNQPQHF. CDR3 nucleotides: TGCGCCAGCAGCTTGGGGGCCTTAGAACGCAATCAGCCCCAGCATTTT.

The gene calls are TRBV2 and TRBJ1-5; 8 bases match TRBD1. From germline, CDR1 is SNHLY and CDR2 FYNNEI. The CDR3 is 18 residues long. The junction had 16 bases not matched to a gene; V was cut back by 7 bases and J by 2 bases. CDR3 sequence: CASKKSADRVIGNQPQHF. The CDR3 coding sequence is TGTGCCAGCAAAAAAAGTGCGGACAGGGTCATTGGCAATCAGCCCCAGCATTTT.

This clone was detected ten times or more. The genes are TRBV5-5 and TRBJ1-5, with D maybe TRBD1 (5 bases). Germline loops: CDR1 SGHKS, CDR2 YYEKEE (reference sequence). The CDR3 is 13 amino acids. V was clipped by 0 bases and J by 12 bases, with 13 bases between them. CDR3 nucleotide sequence: TGTGCCAGCAGCTTGGGCAGGGTTGGGTACCAGCATTTT. Its translation: CASSLGRVGYQHF.

The chain links TRBV28 to TRBJ1-2; D gene uncertain. The CDR3 is 12 residues long. Germline values: CDR1 MDHEN, CDR2 SYDVKM. V lost 10 bases and J lost 0, with 9 bases in between. The CDR3, as DNA: TGTGCCACCCAGGAAGCTAACTATGGCTACACCTTC. Its translation: CATQEANYGYTF.

J is TRBJ1-6 and V is TRBV9; 7 bases line up with TRBD1. V gave up 3 bases and J gave up 6 bases; unmatched junction bases: 6. The length of the CDR3 is 15 residues. Germline-derived CDR1 and CDR2 are SGDLS and YYNGEE. The CDR3 DNA reads as TGTGCCAGCAGCGCCCAGGGACAGACTAATTCACCCCTCCACTTT. It yields the protein CASSAQGQTNSPLHF.

With regard to this clone: Its ends do not fully match the called genes, so a read error is possible. This rearrangement joins TRBV7-7 to TRBJ2-5, with TRBD1 identical over 8 bases. The germline gives CDR1 SSHAT, CDR2 FNYEAQ (reference sequence). This CDR3 has 15 residues. CDR3 bases: TGTGCTAGCAGCTTAGGTGACAGGGGCACAGAGACCCAGTACTTC. It specifies CASSLGDRGTETQYF.

The chain carries TRBV30 and TRBJ1-2; 7 positions agree with TRBD1. The CDR3 is made up of 14 amino acids. Germline loops: CDR1 GTSNPN, CDR2 SVGIG (reference sequence). V shed 2 bases and J 8 bases; nucleotides not matched to a gene: 11. CDR3 in amino acids: CAWSLGVRGEGYTF. DNA of the CDR3: TGTGCCTGGAGTTTAGGAGTCAGGGGGGAAGGCTACACCTTC.

The chain uses TRBV5-1 and TRBJ2-1; TRBD2 matches at 8 bases. Germline CDR1 SGHRS, CDR2 YFSETQ. V dropped 1 base and J dropped 3; count of bases not matched to a gene: 0. This CDR3 has 14 amino acids. CDR3 coding DNA: TGCGCCAGCAGCTTGACTAGCGGCTACAATGAGCAGTTCTTC. Protein sequence: CASSLTSGYNEQFF.

V gene TRBV30 combines with J gene TRBJ2-3; 8 nucleotides align to TRBD2. The J segment lost 1 base and the V segment lost 2 bases, leaving 8 bases of the junction unmatched. Germline assignment: CDR1 GTSNPN and CDR2 SVGIG (reference sequence). The CDR3 length is 16 residues. In DNA form, the CDR3 reads TGTGCCTGGAGTCCTTACGGGCGGGGGGGCACAGATACGCAGTATTTT. It is translated as CAWSPYGRGGTDTQYF. The entire variable domain, with the rest obtained from reference TRBV30 and TRBJ2-3, is as follows: SQTIHQWPATLVQPVGSPLSLECTVEGTSNPNLYWYRQAAGRGLQLLFYSVGIGQISSEVPQNLSASRPQDRQFILSSKKLLLSDSGFYLCAWSPYGRGGTDTQYFGPGTRLTVL.

The J gene is TRBJ1-2, the V gene TRBV12-3 or TRBV12-4; maybe TRBD1 (5 bases). With 7 bases removed from V and 8 bases from J, the gap between germline ends came to 17 bases. The CDR3 is 13 residues long. CDR3 residues: CASTYGTGMGYTF. In DNA, the CDR3 is TGTGCCAGCACATACGGGACGGGGATGGGCTACACCTTC.

The chain couples TRBV5-4 to TRBJ1-2, with TRBD1 identical over 7 bases. There are 13 residues in the CDR3. CDR1 and CDR2 (germline): SGHNT, YYREEE (reference sequence). V shed 5 bases, J shed 4 bases, and the junction held 5 bases outside the gene matches. DNA for the CDR3: TGTGCCAGCAGTCGGGACAGCCCCTATGGCTACACCTTC. Residues: CASSRDSPYGYTF.

The V and J genes are TRBV15 and TRBJ2-7, with TRBD1 matching over 7 bases. Per the germline V gene, CDR1 is LNHNV and CDR2 is YYDKDF (reference sequence). Trimming at V came to 0 bases and at J to 6 bases, leaving 8 bases not matched to a gene. This CDR3 is 15 amino acids long. DNA of the CDR3: TGTGCCACCAGCAGAGATCTGCAGGGGGAACGCGAGCAGTACTTC. As protein: CATSRDLQGEREQYF.